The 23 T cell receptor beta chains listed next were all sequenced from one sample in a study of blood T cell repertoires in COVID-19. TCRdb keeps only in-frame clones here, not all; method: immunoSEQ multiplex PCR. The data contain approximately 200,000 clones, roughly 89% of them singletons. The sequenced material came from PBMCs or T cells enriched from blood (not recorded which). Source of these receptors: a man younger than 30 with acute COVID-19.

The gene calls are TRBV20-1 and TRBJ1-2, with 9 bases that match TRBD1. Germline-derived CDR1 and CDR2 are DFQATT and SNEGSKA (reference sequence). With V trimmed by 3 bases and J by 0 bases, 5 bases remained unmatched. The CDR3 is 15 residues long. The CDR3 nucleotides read TGCAGTGCTAGTGCGACAGGGGGAGCTAACTATGGCTACACCTTC. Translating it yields CSASATGGANYGYTF.

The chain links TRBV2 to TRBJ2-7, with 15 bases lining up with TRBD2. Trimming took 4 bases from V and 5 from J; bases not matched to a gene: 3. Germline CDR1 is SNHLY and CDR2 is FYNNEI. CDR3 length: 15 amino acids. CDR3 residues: CASSGRTSGRDEQYF. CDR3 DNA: TGTGCCAGCAGTGGAAGGACTAGCGGGAGGGACGAGCAGTACTTC.

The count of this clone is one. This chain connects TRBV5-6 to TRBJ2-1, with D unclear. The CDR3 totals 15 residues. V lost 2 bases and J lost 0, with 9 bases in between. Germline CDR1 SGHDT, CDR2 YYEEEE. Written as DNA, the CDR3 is TGTGCCAGCAGCTTTGGCATTGGCTCCTACAATGAGCAGTTCTTC. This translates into CASSFGIGSYNEQFF. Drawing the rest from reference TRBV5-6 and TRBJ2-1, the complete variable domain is DAGVTQSPTHLIKTRGQQVTLRCSPKSGHDTVSWYQQALGQGPQFIFQYYEEEERQRGNFPDRFSGHQFPNYSSELNVNALLLGDSALYLCASSFGIGSYNEQFFGPGTRLTVL.

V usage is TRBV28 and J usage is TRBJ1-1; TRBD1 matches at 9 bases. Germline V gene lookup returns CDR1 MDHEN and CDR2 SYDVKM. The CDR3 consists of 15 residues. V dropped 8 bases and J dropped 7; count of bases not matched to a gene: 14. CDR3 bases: TGTGCCAGCGATACAGGGGGCGCAGGGGAGAATGAAGCTTTCTTT. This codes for CASDTGGAGENEAFF.

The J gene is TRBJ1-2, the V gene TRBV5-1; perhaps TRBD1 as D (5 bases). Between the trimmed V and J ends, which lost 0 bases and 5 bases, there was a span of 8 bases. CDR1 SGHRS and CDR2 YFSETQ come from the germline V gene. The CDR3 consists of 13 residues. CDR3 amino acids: CASSLEGTYGYTF. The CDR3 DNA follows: TGCGCCAGCAGCTTGGAGGGGACTTATGGCTACACCTTC.

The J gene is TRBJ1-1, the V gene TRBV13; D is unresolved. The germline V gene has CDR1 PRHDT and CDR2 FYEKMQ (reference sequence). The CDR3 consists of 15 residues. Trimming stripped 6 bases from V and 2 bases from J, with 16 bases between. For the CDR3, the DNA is TGTGCCAGCAGACGTCTAGGACGGGGAAACACTGAAGCTTTCTTT. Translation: CASRRLGRGNTEAFF. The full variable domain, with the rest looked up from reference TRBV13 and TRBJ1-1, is AAGVIQSPRHLIKEKRETATLKCYPIPRHDTVYWYQQGPGQDPQFLISFYEKMQSDKGSIPDRFSAQQFSDYHSELNMSSLELGDSALYFCASRRLGRGNTEAFFGQGTRLTVV.

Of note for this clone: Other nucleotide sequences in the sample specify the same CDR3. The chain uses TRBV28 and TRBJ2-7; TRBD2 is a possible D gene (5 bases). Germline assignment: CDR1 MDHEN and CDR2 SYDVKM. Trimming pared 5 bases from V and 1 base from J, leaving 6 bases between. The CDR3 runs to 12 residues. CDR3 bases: TGTGCCAGCAGTAGCGGTTCCTACGAGCAGTACTTC. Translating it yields CASSSGSYEQYF.

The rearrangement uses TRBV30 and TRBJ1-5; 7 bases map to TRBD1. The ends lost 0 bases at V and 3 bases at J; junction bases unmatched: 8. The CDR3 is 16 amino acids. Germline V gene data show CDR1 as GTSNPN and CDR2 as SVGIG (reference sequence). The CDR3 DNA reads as TGTGCCTGGAGTGTCTGGGACGACAGGGACAATCAGCCCCAGCATTTT. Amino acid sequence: CAWSVWDDRDNQPQHF.

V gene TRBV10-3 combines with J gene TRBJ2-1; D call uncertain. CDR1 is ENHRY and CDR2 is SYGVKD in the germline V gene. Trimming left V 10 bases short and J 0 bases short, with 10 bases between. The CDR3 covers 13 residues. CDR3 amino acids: CATSGNSYNEQFF. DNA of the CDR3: TGTGCCACTTCTGGCAACTCCTACAATGAGCAGTTCTTC.

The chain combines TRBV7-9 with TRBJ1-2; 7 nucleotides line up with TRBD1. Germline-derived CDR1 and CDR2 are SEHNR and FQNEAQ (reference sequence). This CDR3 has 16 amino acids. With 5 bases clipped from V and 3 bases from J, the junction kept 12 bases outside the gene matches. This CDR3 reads CASSPGTDLWDYGYTF. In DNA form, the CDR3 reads TGTGCCAGCAGCCCCGGGACAGATCTGTGGGACTATGGCTACACCTTC.

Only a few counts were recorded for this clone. CDR3 loop: CASSSALQGPADTQYF. The CDR3 region has the DNA TGCGCCAGCAGCTCGGCCCTACAGGGTCCAGCAGATACGCAGTATTTT. V usage is TRBV5-1 and J usage is TRBJ2-3, with D possibly being TRBD1 (6 bases). The V and J ends lost 3 bases and 4 bases respectively, with 18 bases between them. The CDR3 loop spans 16 amino acids. The V gene's germline CDR1 is SGHRS and CDR2 YFSETQ.

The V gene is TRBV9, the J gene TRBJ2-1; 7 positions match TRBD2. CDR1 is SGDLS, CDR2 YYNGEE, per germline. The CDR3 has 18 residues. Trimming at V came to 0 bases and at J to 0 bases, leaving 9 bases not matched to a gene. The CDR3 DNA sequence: TGTGCCAGCAGCGTAGATAACGGGAGGAGGTTCTCCTACAATGAGCAGTTCTTC. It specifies CASSVDNGRRFSYNEQFF.

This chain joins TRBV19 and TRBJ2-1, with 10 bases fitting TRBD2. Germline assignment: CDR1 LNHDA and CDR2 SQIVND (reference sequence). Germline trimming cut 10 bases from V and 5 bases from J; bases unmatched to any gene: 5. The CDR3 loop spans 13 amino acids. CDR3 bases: TGTGCCATCCACGGACTAGCGGACAATGAGCAGTTCTTC. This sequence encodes CAIHGLADNEQFF.

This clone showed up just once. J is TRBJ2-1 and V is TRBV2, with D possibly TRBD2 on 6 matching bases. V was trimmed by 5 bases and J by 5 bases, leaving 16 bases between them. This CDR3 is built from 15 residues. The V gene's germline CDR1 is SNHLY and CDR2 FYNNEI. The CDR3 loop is CASSMGSSGHNEQFF. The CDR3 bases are TGTGCCAGCAGTATGGGAAGTAGCGGTCACAATGAGCAGTTCTTC.

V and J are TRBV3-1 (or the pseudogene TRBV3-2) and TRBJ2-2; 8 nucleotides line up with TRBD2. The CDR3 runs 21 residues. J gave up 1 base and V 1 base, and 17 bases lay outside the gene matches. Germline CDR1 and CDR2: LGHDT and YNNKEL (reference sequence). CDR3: CASSQGHPGGVSSRNTGELFF. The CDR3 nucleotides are TGTGCCAGCAGCCAAGGGCATCCGGGAGGGGTCTCGAGTAGGAACACCGGGGAGCTGTTTTTT.

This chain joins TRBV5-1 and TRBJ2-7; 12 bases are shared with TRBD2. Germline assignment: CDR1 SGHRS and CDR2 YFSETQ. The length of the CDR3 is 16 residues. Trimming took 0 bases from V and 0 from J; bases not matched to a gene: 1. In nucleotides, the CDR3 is TGCGCCAGCAGCTTGGGGACTAGCGGGAACTCCTACGAGCAGTACTTC. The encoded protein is CASSLGTSGNSYEQYF.

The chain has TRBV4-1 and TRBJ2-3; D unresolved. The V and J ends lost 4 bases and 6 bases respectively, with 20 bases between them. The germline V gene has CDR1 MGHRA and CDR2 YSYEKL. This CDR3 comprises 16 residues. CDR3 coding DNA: TGCGCCAGCAGCCCCCGCGCCAACAGAGCCTCGGATACGCAGTATTTT. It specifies CASSPRANRASDTQYF.

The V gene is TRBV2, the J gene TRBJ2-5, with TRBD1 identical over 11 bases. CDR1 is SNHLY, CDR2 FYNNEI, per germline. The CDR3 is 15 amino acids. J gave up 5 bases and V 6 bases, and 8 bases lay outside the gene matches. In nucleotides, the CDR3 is TGTGCCAGCAGCGGACAGGGGGCTTTGACGGAGACCCAGTACTTC. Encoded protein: CASSGQGALTETQYF.

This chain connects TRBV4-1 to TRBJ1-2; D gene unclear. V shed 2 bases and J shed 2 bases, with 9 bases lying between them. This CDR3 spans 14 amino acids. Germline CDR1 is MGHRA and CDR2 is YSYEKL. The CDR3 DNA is TGCGCCAGCAGCCAAATAACAGTAAACTATGGCTACACCTTC. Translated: CASSQITVNYGYTF.

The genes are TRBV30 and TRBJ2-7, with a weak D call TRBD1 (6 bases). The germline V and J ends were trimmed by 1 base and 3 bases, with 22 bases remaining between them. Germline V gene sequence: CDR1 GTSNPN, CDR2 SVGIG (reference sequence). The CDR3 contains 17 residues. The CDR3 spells CAWSANQTHRALYEQYF. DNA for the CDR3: TGTGCCTGGAGTGCCAACCAGACCCACAGGGCGCTCTACGAGCAGTACTTC.

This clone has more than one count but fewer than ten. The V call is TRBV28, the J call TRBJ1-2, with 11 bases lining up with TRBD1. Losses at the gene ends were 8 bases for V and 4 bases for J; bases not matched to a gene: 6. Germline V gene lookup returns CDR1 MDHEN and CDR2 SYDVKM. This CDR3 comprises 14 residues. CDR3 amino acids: CASLGQGALYGYTF. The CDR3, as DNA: TGTGCCAGCCTCGGACAGGGGGCTCTCTATGGCTACACCTTC.

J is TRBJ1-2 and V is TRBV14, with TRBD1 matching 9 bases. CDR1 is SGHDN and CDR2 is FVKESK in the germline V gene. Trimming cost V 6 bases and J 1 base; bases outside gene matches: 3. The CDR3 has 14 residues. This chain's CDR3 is CASRRTGDNYGYTF. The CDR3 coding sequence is TGTGCCAGCAGACGGACAGGGGATAACTATGGCTACACCTTC.

The CDR3 bases are TGTGCCAGTACCCCAGACAGGGGGCGGCGTGGCTACACCTTC. This translates into CASTPDRGRRGYTF. This rearrangement joins TRBV19 to TRBJ1-2; 10 bases map to TRBD1. Germline CDR1 is LNHDA and CDR2 is SQIVND (reference sequence). V lost 7 bases, J lost 7 bases, and 9 bases stayed unmatched. The CDR3 consists of 14 residues.